Listed here is a single TCR beta chain. As yet, its antigen is unknown. The entry originates in a study of CD8+ T cells in alopecia areata. The CDR3 sequence is 14 residues long. Following RNA extraction, reverse transcription yielded cDNA that acted as the sequencing template. The table came from immunoSEQ multiplex PCR; TCRdb's copy has only in-frame clones and leaves some out. This table holds more than 95,000 clones, roughly 57% found once. General study points: Elevated clonality characterized lesional scalp relative to normal scalp, particularly in alopecia totalis/universalis.

The treatment here: oral pan-JAK inhibitor, 5-10 mg twice daily. Patients with alopecia areata provided lesional scalp punch biopsies as well as peripheral blood. The sample here was CD4+ T cells sorted from blood, taken at week 4, from a patient treated with tofacitinib. This sequence originates from a human donor with alopecia areata. The chain uses TRBV1 and TRBJ2-2. TRBV1 corresponds to a pseudogene. CDR3 in amino acids: CTNTGTVNTGELFF. CDR3 coding DNA: TGCACGAACACCGGGACGGTGAACACCGGGGAGCTGTTTTTT.